The entry below describes one T cell receptor beta chain. Other DNA sequences in this sample translate to the same CDR3. Repertoires were generated with immunoSEQ multiplex PCR, while TCRdb's copy carries only in-frame clones and drops some. The table lists about 92,000 clones, 85% to 90% of them singletons. Only patients with spare fresh-frozen tumor and over two years of follow-up were included. The CDR3 runs 14 residues. The V end lost 1 base, the J end lost 8 bases, and 11 bases lay between the germline ends. Germline V lookup: CDR1 LNHNV, CDR2 YYDKDF (reference sequence). The data belong to a study of glioma-infiltrating T cells after dendritic cell vaccination. Background on the study: Treatment, given 2003 to 2012, was autologous tumor lysate-pulsed dendritic cell vaccination. The vaccine used monocyte-derived dendritic cells pulsed overnight with autologous tumor lysate.

The chain employs TRBV15 and TRBJ1-4, with a weak D call TRBD1 (5 bases). The sequence was obtained from a human donor with glioblastoma. Sequenced material: blood, taken before dendritic cell vaccination. The CDR3 sequence is CATSRGQGEEKLFF. As DNA, the CDR3 is TGTGCCACCAGCAGAGGTCAGGGTGAGGAAAAACTGTTTTTT.